The sequence of this T cell receptor beta chain was determined in a study of shared clonotypes between healthy human individuals. Findings and limits, study-wide: Clonotypes that were shared across a handful of donors made up approximately 5.1% of naive CD4 clonotypes.

Positively selected for CCR7, the CD45RO-negative cells used as naive CD8 cells excluded terminally differentiated effector memory CD45RA+ cells. Remarks on this clone: Its antigen remains unidentified.

Looked up from germline, CDR1 is SGDLS and CDR2 is YYNGEE. The CDR3 has 15 amino acids. V lost 4 bases, J lost 0 bases, and 11 bases lay in between. It was about 180 ng DNA, 30,000 or so T cell genomes, that sorted-subset replicate PCRs used. Using immunoSEQ multiplex PCR, the repertoire was profiled, and TCRdb retains in-frame clones only, with some absent. This table holds around 2,100,000 clones, about 94% found once. Sample: naive CD8+ T cells sorted from blood. This chain joins TRBV9 and TRBJ2-1; no clear D gene. The sequence was obtained from a man aged 18-30 years in good health. CDR3 in DNA: TGTGCCAGCAGCCCCACAGCCTACTCCTACAATGAGCAGTTCTTC. Translation: CASSPTAYSYNEQFF. The full variable domain, completed using reference TRBV9 and TRBJ2-1, is DSGVTQTPKHLITATGQRVTLRCSPRSGDLSVYWYQQSLDQGLQFLIQYYNGEERAKGNILERFSAQQFPDLHSELNLSSLELGDSALYFCASSPTAYSYNEQFFGPGTRLTVL.